The 10 T cell receptor beta chains in this list originate from one sample, sequenced in a study of siplizumab effects on memory and regulatory T cells. Profiling relied on immunoSEQ multiplex PCR, and the TCRdb table lists in-frame clones only, not all of them. The table has 50,000 to 60,000 clones, roughly 87% seen once. Input material: naive CD8+ T cells sorted from blood. The receptors shown here come from a human donor in good health.

In its sample, this clone was seen a few times. The CDR3 DNA is TGTGCCAGCAGTGTGGACAGGGAGGGCACTGAAGCTTTCTTT. It encodes CASSVDREGTEAFF. This chain links TRBV6-1 with TRBJ1-1, with 8 bases matching TRBD1. CDR1 MNHNS and CDR2 SASEGT come from the germline V gene. The ends lost 4 bases at V and 4 bases at J; junction bases unmatched: 5. This CDR3 is 14 amino acids long.

This chain connects TRBV5-4 to TRBJ2-5; 9 nucleotides match TRBD2. The CDR3 is 15 amino acids. J lost 2 bases, V lost 3 bases, and 5 bases had no gene match. The germline gives CDR1 SGHNT, CDR2 YYREEE (reference sequence). The CDR3 spells CASSSLSGRQETQYF. DNA of the CDR3: TGTGCCAGCAGCTCCCTAAGCGGGAGGCAAGAGACCCAGTACTTC.

This sequence joins TRBV5-1 and TRBJ1-1, with D possibly TRBD1 on 5 matching bases. The CDR3 consists of 15 residues. Germline V CDR1 and CDR2: SGHRS, YFSETQ. V was clipped by 2 bases and J by 3 bases, with 14 bases between them. Here the CDR3 reads CASSFGDDEYTEAFF. The DNA of the CDR3 is TGCGCCAGCAGCTTCGGGGACGACGAGTACACTGAAGCTTTCTTT.

This chain joins TRBV7-9 and TRBJ2-2; no firm D call. The length of the CDR3 is 11 residues. Germline V CDR1 and CDR2: SEHNR, FQNEAQ (reference sequence). The V end lost 1 base, the J end lost 8 bases, and 2 bases lay between the germline ends. The chain's CDR3 is CASSLEGELFF. DNA of the CDR3: TGTGCCAGCAGCTTAGAAGGGGAGCTGTTTTTT. Using reference TRBV7-9 and TRBJ2-2 for the parts outside the CDR3, the full variable domain is DTGVSQNPRHKITKRGQNVTFRCDPISEHNRLYWYRQTLGQGPEFLTYFQNEAQLEKSRLLSDRFSAERPKGSFSTLEIQRTEQGDSAMYLCASSLEGELFFGEGSRLTVL.

The rearrangement links TRBV2 to TRBJ1-2, with a tentative D call TRBD1 (5 bases). There are 15 residues in the CDR3. V lost 4 bases to trimming and J lost 6 bases, with 18 bases between them. The germline V gene has CDR1 SNHLY and CDR2 FYNNEI. CDR3 sequence (DNA): TGTGCCAGCAGTGGGTCCGGCGGGGGAAGTAATGGCTACACCTTC. This translates into CASSGSGGGSNGYTF.

The chain has TRBV27 and TRBJ1-1; D not resolved. Germline CDR1 and CDR2: MNHEY and SMNVEV (reference sequence). V gave up 0 bases and J gave up 1 base, with 9 bases separating them. This CDR3 contains 15 residues. The CDR3 region has the DNA TGTGCCAGCAGTTTATCGTTGGGTACGAACACTGAAGCTTTCTTT. Its translation: CASSLSLGTNTEAFF.

The J gene is TRBJ1-2, the V gene TRBV19, with D possibly matching TRBD1 (6 bases). With 6 bases removed from V and 7 bases from J, the gap between germline ends came to 12 bases. The CDR3 is 12 residues long. The germline CDR1 and CDR2 sequences are LNHDA and SQIVND (reference sequence). The CDR3 DNA follows: TGTGCCAGTAGCCAATTGGGGGCTGGCTACACCTTC. Translated, it gives CASSQLGAGYTF.

The CDR3 loop is CASSIAPSTTEAFF. CDR3 DNA: TGTGCCAGTAGTATAGCCCCGAGTACAACTGAAGCTTTCTTT. The chain uses TRBV19 and TRBJ1-1; D unresolved. The germline V gene encodes CDR1 LNHDA and CDR2 SQIVND (reference sequence). V was shortened by 1 base and J by 5 bases, with 11 bases between the two germline ends. The CDR3 has 14 amino acids.

The V call is TRBV7-6, the J call TRBJ2-7; 9 bases are shared with TRBD1. The CDR3 spans 13 residues. Germline CDR1 is SGHVS and CDR2 is FNYEAQ. Trimming cost V 4 bases and J 4 bases; bases outside gene matches: 2. CDR3 nucleotide sequence: TGTGCCAGCAGCTGGGGACAGGGTTACGAGCAGTACTTC. Translated, it gives CASSWGQGYEQYF.

This clone was detected once. The V call is TRBV29-1, the J call TRBJ2-7, with a tentative D call TRBD1 (5 bases). This CDR3 is built from 15 residues. Trimming took 0 bases from V and 2 from J, leaving 14 bases between them. The germline V gene has CDR1 SQVTM and CDR2 ANQGSEA. DNA of the CDR3: TGCAGCGTTGAAGAGGCGACAGAACAACCCTACGAGCAGTACTTC. Its protein product is CSVEEATEQPYEQYF.